This T cell receptor (beta chain) stems from a study of PD-L1 blockade in urothelial cancer. The assay was immunoSEQ multiplex PCR, and TCRdb's table has in-frame clones only and misses some. This sample has about 73,000 clones, with less than 90% found just once. V lost 5 bases to trimming and J lost 6 bases; unmatched junction nucleotides: 6. The CDR3 is 14 amino acids. Germline CDR1 is SGHDT and CDR2 is YYEEEE. This clonotype originated in a man between 60 and 70 years old with urothelial cancer. The chain couples TRBV5-6 to TRBJ1-4; 8 nucleotides line up with TRBD1. Sequenced material: PBMCs, taken around atezolizumab (anti-PD-L1) treatment. The DNA of the CDR3 is TGTGCCAGCAGGCGGACAGGGTCGGATGAAAAACTGTTTTTT. Translated: CASRRTGSDEKLFF.